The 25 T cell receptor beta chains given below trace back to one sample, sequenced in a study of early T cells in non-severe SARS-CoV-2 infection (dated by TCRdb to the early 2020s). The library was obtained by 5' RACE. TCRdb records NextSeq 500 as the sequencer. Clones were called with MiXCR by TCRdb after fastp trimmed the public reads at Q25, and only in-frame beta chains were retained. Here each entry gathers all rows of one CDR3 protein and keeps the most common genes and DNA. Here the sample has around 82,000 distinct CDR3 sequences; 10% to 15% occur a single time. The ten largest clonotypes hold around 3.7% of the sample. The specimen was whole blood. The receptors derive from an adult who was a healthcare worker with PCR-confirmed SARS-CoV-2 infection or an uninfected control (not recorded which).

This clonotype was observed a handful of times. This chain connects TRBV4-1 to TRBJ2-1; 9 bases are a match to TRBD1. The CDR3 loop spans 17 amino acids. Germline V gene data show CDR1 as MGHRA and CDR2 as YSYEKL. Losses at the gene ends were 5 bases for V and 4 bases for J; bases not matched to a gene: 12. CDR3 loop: CASSSQGAGGSYNEQFF. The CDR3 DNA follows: TGCGCCAGCAGCTCACAGGGGGCTGGCGGGAGTTACAATGAGCAGTTCTTC.

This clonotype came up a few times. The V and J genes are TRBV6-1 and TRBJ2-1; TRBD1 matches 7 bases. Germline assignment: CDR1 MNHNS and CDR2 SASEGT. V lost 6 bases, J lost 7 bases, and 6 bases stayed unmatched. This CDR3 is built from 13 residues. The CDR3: CASSSDRRNEQFF. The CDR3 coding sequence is TGTGCCAGCAGCTCGGACAGGCGGAATGAGCAGTTCTTC.

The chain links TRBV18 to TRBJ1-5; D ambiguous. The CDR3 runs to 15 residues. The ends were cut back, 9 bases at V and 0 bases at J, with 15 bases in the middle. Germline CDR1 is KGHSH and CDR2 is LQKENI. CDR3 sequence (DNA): TGTGCCAGTTCCCCCCTAGAAGCTAGCAATCAGCCCCAGCATTTT. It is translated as CASSPLEASNQPQHF.

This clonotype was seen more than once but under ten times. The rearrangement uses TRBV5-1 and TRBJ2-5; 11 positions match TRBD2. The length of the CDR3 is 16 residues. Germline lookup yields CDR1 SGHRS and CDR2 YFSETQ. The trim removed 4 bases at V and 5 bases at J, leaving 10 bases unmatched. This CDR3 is CASSGPGLAVEETQYF. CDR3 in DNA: TGCGCCAGCAGCGGGCCGGGACTAGCGGTAGAGGAGACCCAGTACTTC.

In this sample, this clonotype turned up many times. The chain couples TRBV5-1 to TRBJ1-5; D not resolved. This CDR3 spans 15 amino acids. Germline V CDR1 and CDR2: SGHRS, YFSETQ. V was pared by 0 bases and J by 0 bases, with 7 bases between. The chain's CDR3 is CASSLGEHSNQPQHF. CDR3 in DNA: TGCGCCAGCAGCTTGGGAGAACATAGCAATCAGCCCCAGCATTTT.

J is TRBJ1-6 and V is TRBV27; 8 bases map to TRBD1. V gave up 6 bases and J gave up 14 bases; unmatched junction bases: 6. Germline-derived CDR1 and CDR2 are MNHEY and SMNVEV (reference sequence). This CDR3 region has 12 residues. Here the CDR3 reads CASRTGEWTLHF. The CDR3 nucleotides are TGTGCCAGCAGGACAGGGGAGTGGACCCTCCACTTT.

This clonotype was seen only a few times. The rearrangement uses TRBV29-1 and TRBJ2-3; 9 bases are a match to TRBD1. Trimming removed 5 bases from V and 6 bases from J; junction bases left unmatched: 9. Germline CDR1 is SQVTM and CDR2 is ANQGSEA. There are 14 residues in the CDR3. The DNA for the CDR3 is TGCAGCGTTTGTAGTGGGACAGGGTCGGATACGCAGTATTTT. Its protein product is CSVCSGTGSDTQYF.

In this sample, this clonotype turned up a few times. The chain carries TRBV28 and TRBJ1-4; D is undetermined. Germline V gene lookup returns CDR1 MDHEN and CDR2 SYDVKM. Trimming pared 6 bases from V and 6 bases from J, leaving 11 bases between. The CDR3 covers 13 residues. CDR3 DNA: TGTGCCAGCAGGATCAGCCAGGATGAAAAACTGTTTTTT. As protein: CASRISQDEKLFF.

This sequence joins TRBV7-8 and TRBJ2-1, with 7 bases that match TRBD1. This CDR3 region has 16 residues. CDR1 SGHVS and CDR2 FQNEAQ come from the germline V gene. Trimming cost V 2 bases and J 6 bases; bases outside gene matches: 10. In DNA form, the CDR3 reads TGTGCCAGCAGCTTACCCCGGGACAGTAACTCCAATGAGCAGTTCTTC. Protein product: CASSLPRDSNSNEQFF.

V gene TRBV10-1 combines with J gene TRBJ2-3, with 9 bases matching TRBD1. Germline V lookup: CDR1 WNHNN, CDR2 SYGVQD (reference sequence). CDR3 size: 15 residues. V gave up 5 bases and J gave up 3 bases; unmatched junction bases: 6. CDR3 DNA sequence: TGCGCCAGCAGTACTGACAGGGGGAGGACAGATACGCAGTATTTT. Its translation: CASSTDRGRTDTQYF.

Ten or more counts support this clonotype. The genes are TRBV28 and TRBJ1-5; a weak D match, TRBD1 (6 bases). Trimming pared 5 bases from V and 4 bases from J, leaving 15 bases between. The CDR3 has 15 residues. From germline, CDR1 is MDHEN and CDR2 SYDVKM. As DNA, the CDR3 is TGTGCCAGCAGTCAAGACAGGTTTTCGAATCAGCCCCAGCATTTT. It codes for CASSQDRFSNQPQHF.

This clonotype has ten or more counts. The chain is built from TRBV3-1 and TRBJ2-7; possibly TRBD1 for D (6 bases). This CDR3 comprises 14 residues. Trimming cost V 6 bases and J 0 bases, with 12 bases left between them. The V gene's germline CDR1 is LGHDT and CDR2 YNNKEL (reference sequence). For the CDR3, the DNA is TGTGCCAGCAGTCCACAAGGGGGCTCCTACGAGCAGTACTTC. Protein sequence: CASSPQGGSYEQYF.

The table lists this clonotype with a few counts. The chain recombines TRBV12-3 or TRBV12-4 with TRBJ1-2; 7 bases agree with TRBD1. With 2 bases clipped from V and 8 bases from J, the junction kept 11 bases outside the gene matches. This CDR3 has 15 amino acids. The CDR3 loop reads CASSLWDSGVGGYTF. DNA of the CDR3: TGTGCCAGCAGTTTATGGGACAGTGGGGTCGGAGGCTACACCTTC.

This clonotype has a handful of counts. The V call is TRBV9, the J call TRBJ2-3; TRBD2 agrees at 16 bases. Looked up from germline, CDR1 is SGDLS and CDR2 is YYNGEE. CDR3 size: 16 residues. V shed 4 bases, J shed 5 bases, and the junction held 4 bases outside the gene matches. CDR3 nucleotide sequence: TGTGCCAGCAGCCCGGGACTAGCGGGAGGGGGAGATACGCAGTATTTT. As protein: CASSPGLAGGGDTQYF.

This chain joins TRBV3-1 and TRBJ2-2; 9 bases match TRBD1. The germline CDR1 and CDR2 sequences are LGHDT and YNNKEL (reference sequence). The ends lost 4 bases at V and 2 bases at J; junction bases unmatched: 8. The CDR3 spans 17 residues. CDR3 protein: CASSLHQGQGNTGELFF. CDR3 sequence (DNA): TGTGCCAGCAGCCTTCATCAGGGACAGGGAAACACCGGGGAGCTGTTTTTT.

CDR3 bases: TGCGCCAGCAGCTTGGATGTGGCGGGGCCCTACGAGCAGTACTTC. This translates into CASSLDVAGPYEQYF. The rearrangement links TRBV5-1 to TRBJ2-7; TRBD2 might be the D (6 bases). CDR3 length: 15 amino acids. V lost 0 bases, J lost 2 bases, and 12 bases lay in between. Germline V gene data show CDR1 as SGHRS and CDR2 as YFSETQ.

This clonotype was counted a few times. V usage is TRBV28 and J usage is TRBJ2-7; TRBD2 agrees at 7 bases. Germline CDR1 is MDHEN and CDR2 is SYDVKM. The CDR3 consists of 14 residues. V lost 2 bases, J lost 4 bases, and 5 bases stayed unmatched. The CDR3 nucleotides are TGTGCCAGCAGTTTACGACTAGCCACTTACGAGCAGTACTTC. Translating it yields CASSLRLATYEQYF. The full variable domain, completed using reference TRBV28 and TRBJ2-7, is DVKVTQSSRYLVKRTGEKVFLECVQDMDHENMFWYRQDPGLGLRLIYFSYDVKMKEKGDIPEGYSVSREKKERFSLILESASTNQTSMYLCASSLRLATYEQYFGPGTRLTVT.

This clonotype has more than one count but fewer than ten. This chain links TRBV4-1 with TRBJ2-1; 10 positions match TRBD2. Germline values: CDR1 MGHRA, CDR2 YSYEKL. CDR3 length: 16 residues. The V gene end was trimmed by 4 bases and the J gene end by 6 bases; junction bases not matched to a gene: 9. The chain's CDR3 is CASSREGTSASNEQFF. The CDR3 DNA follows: TGCGCCAGCAGCCGAGAGGGGACTAGCGCCTCCAATGAGCAGTTCTTC.

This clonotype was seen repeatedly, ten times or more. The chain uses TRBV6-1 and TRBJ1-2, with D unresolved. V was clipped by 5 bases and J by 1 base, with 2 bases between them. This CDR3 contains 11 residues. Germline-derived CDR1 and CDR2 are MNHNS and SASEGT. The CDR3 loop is CASSNNYGYTF. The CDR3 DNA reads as TGTGCCAGCAGTAATAACTATGGCTACACCTTC.

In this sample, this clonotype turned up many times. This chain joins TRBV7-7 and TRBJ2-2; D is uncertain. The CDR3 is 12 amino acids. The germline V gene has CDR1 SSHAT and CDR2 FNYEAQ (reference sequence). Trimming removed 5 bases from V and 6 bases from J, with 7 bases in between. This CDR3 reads CASSQAAGELFF. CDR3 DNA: TGTGCCAGCAGCCAGGCAGCCGGGGAGCTGTTTTTT.

CDR3 DNA: TGTGCCTGGAGCGACAGTGAAGCTTTCTTT. It is translated as CAWSDSEAFF. This chain connects TRBV30 to TRBJ1-1, with a tentative D call TRBD1 (5 bases). Germline V gene sequence: CDR1 GTSNPN, CDR2 SVGIG (reference sequence). The V end was cut by 3 bases, the J end by 7 bases, with 6 bases between. This CDR3 region has 10 residues.

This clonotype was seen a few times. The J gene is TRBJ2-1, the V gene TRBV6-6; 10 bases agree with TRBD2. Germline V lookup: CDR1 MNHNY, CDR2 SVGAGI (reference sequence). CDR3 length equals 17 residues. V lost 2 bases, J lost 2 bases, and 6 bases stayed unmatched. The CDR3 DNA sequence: TGTGCCAGCAGTTACCAGCGGGAGGGCCGCCCCTACAATGAGCAGTTCTTC. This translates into CASSYQREGRPYNEQFF.

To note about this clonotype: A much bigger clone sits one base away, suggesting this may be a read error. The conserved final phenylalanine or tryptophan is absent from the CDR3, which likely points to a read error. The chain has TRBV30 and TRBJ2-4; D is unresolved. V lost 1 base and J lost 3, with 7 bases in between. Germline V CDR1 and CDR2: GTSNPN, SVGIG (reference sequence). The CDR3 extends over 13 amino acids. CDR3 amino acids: CAWSGRDKNIQYC. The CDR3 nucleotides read TGTGCCTGGAGTGGAAGAGACAAAAACATTCAGTACTGC.

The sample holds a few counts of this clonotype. The CDR3 protein is CASSFPLTGIDPEAFF. The CDR3 nucleotides are TGTGCCAGCAGTTTCCCCCTGACAGGAATAGACCCTGAAGCTTTCTTT. V is TRBV28 and J is TRBJ1-1; D possibly corresponds to TRBD1 (6 bases). V shed 3 bases and J shed 6 bases, with 20 bases lying between them. Germline lookup yields CDR1 MDHEN and CDR2 SYDVKM. The CDR3 totals 16 residues.

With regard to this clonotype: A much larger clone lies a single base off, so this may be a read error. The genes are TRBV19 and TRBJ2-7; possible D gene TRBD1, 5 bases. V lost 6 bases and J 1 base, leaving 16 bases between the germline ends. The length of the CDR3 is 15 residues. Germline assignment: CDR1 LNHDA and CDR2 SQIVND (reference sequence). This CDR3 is CASSPGPNRSYEQYF. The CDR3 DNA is TGTGCCAGTAGCCCCGGACCGAACAGGTCCTACGAGCAGTACTTC.